Reported below is one TCR beta chain. The sample holds a few counts of this clonotype. This receptor's antigen is unknown. There are no base qualities to consult, and no much larger clone falls within one base. These data originate in a study of CD4 and CD8 cells across lung adenocarcinoma regions listed by TCRdb under 2018. Concerning the study at large: Intratumor heterogeneity of the T cell receptor repertoire was examined by comparing tumor centers with tumor margins.

The donors were patients who had localized lung adenocarcinoma, which is a subtype of non-small cell lung cancer. Samples were obtained from the margins of localized lung adenocarcinomas. For TCR repertoire analysis, CD8+ T cells taken from tumor tissue were profiled apart from CD4+ T cells. The CDR3 holds 16 amino acids from the cysteine to the phenylalanine. Only the CDR3 part of the read is kept: 48 bases, read in frame from the first base. V sheds 0 bases and J sheds 4 bases, leaving 10 bases between their ends. The germline V gene sets CDR1 to MNHEY and CDR2 to SVGAGI. The library was obtained by PCR. The reads were generated on a HiSeq X Ten. TCRdb reprocessed the public reads (quality trimming at Q25 with fastp, clone calling with MiXCR) and kept in-frame beta chains. Each record represents a unique CDR3 protein, reported with the most common genes and DNA among its rows. The sample records some 3,800 distinct CDR3 sequences, roughly 67% of which are singletons. Together, the top ten hold 15% to 20% of the sample.

The sequence was obtained from a female donor with lung adenocarcinoma. The CD4 and CD8 labels of this study may be unreliable. The V and J segments used are TRBV6-5 and TRBJ2-6; no confident D gene assignment can be made. The sample taken for sequencing was CD8+ T cells from the margin of a lung tumor. The cell subset or site tag for this specimen amounts to: tumor margin region. This receptor carries the CDR3 CASSYSIGLGANVLTF. Here is the DNA: TGTGCCAGCAGTTACTCGATTGGGTTAGGGGCCAACGTCCTGACTTTC.